Shown below are 27 T cell receptor beta chains from a single sample sequenced in a study of OX40 agonist ivuxolimab in advanced cancers. Method: immunoSEQ multiplex PCR; TCRdb's copy keeps in-frame clones and lacks some. The sample holds about 73,000 clones, 90% seen once. The source material was CD4+ or CD8+ T cells sorted from blood, sampled in a trial of the OX40 agonist ivuxolimab. These receptors originate from an adult with an advanced solid tumor such as melanoma, head and neck, liver or kidney cancer.

The rearrangement uses TRBV11-2 and TRBJ2-5, with D maybe TRBD1 (6 bases). CDR1 is SGHAT and CDR2 is FQNNGV in the germline V gene. The V end was cut by 1 base, the J end by 2 bases, with 20 bases between. This CDR3 spans 18 amino acids. DNA of the CDR3: TGTGCCAGCAGCTTAGTGGGGGTGGGGCAGGGGTCTCAAGAGACCCAGTACTTC. Encoded protein: CASSLVGVGQGSQETQYF.

V is TRBV29-1 and J is TRBJ2-5; TRBD2 matches 9 bases. The DNA end is a closer match to TRBJ2-7, so the J assignment may be wrong. Germline CDR1 reads SQVTM; CDR2 reads ANQGSEA. The CDR3 contains 12 residues. CDR3: CSVVLAGYEQYF. DNA of the CDR3: TGCAGCGTTGTACTAGCGGGCTACGAGCAGTACTTC.

In its sample, this clone was seen once. The chain is built from TRBV19 and TRBJ2-3, with D tentatively TRBD2 (6 bases). The V and J ends lost 3 bases and 3 bases respectively, with 13 bases between them. The V gene's germline CDR1 is LNHDA and CDR2 SQIVND (reference sequence). The CDR3 totals 15 residues. Written as DNA, the CDR3 is TGTGCCAGTAGTATGACTAGAGGGGTGACAGATACGCAGTATTTT. As protein: CASSMTRGVTDTQYF.

For the CDR3, the DNA is TGTGCCAGCAGCCCGGGACAGGGGTCTAAGGAGCAGTTCTTC. It codes for CASSPGQGSKEQFF. V is TRBV4-2 and J is TRBJ2-1; TRBD1 aligns across 10 bases. Germline CDR1 LGHNA, CDR2 YNFKEQ. The CDR3 has 14 residues. Germline trimming cut 4 bases from V and 10 bases from J; bases unmatched to any gene: 7.

The chain employs TRBV5-6 and TRBJ2-3, with 12 bases aligning to TRBD2. The CDR3 is made up of 18 amino acids. Losses at the gene ends were 4 bases for V and 0 bases for J; bases not matched to a gene: 9. Germline V CDR1 and CDR2: SGHDT, YYEEEE. CDR3: CASSPLGLAGRSTDTQYF. The CDR3 DNA is TGTGCCAGCAGCCCCTTGGGACTAGCGGGCCGTAGCACAGATACGCAGTATTTT.

The chain recombines TRBV7-9 with TRBJ2-1, with 7 bases that match TRBD1. Germline CDR1 and CDR2: SEHNR and FQNEAQ (reference sequence). The length of the CDR3 is 15 residues. Trimming took 4 bases from V and 0 from J; bases not matched to a gene: 3. The CDR3 here is CASSSGQSSYNEQFF. The DNA of the CDR3 is TGTGCCAGCAGCTCGGGACAGAGCTCCTACAATGAGCAGTTCTTC.

V is TRBV5-4 and J is TRBJ2-3; weak D call: TRBD2 (5 bases). CDR1 is SGHNT, CDR2 YYREEE, per germline (reference sequence). The CDR3 spans 14 residues. Trimming pared 4 bases from V and 2 bases from J, leaving 11 bases between. For the CDR3, the DNA is TGTGCCAGCAGCCAAGTTAGCGACACAGATACGCAGTATTTT. It translates to CASSQVSDTDTQYF.

The CDR3 region has the DNA TGCGCCAGCAGCTTGACAGCCAGCTCTGGGGCCAACGTCCTGACTTTC. Amino acid sequence: CASSLTASSGANVLTF. The chain couples TRBV5-1 to TRBJ2-6; D not certain. The CDR3 contains 16 residues. CDR1 is SGHRS, CDR2 YFSETQ, per germline. V was trimmed by 1 base and J by 0 bases, leaving 8 bases between them.

The J gene is TRBJ2-3, the V gene TRBV27; D not certain. Trimming took 6 bases from V and 6 from J, leaving 13 bases between them. The CDR3 sequence is 13 residues long. Germline V CDR1 and CDR2: MNHEY, SMNVEV (reference sequence). CDR3 in DNA: TGTGCCAGCAGGGACGGGTCCGAGGATACGCAGTATTTT. As protein: CASRDGSEDTQYF.

The chain uses TRBV6-1 and TRBJ1-1; D gene uncertain. In germline, CDR1 is MNHNS, CDR2 SASEGT. Trimming removed 3 bases at V and 1 base at J, with 12 bases between. The CDR3 totals 15 residues. The CDR3 DNA follows: TGTGCCAGCAGTGACATACAGAGACCGAACACTGAAGCTTTCTTT. It specifies CASSDIQRPNTEAFF.

The table lists this clone with a few counts. This sequence joins TRBV11-2 and TRBJ1-1, with TRBD1 matching over 7 bases. J gave up 5 bases and V 5 bases, and 8 bases lay outside the gene matches. This CDR3 spans 14 amino acids. Germline loops: CDR1 SGHAT, CDR2 FQNNGV. CDR3 coding DNA: TGTGCCAGCAGCGGCCTGGACAGGAGAACTGAAGCTTTCTTT. Its protein is CASSGLDRRTEAFF.

The V call is TRBV5-1, the J call TRBJ2-5; the D gene is possibly TRBD1 (6 bases). Trimming removed 0 bases from V and 5 bases from J, with 17 bases in between. This CDR3 comprises 16 residues. Germline loops: CDR1 SGHRS, CDR2 YFSETQ. The CDR3 region is CASSLGSRGQSETQYF. The CDR3 coding sequence is TGCGCCAGCAGCTTGGGGTCCAGGGGCCAATCCGAGACCCAGTACTTC.

The CDR3 spells CASSLGFNTEAFF. The CDR3 bases are TGTGCCAGCAGCTTGGGCTTTAACACTGAAGCTTTCTTT. The genes are TRBV7-3 and TRBJ1-1; D gene unclear. V gave up 3 bases and J gave up 2 bases, with 7 bases separating them. Germline V gene data show CDR1 as SGHTA and CDR2 as FQGTGA. This CDR3 comprises 13 residues. Filled out from reference TRBV7-3 and TRBJ1-1, the complete variable domain reads GAGVSQTPSNKVTEKGKYVELRCDPISGHTALYWYRQSLGQGPEFLIYFQGTGAADDSGLPNDRFFAVRPEGSVSTLKIQRTERGDSAVYLCASSLGFNTEAFFGQGTRLTVV.

This sequence joins TRBV11-3 and TRBJ2-5; TRBD2 agrees at 7 bases. Trimming took 3 bases from V and 5 from J; bases not matched to a gene: 9. The germline V gene encodes CDR1 SGHNT and CDR2 YENEEA. The CDR3 runs 15 residues. CDR3 coding DNA: TGTGCCAGCAGCTTCGGTCCGGGGGGATCCGAGACCCAGTACTTC. Protein: CASSFGPGGSETQYF.

The DNA of the CDR3 is TGTGCCAGTAAGGGACTAGCGAACACCGGGGAGCTGTTTTTT. As protein: CASKGLANTGELFF. The V call is TRBV19, the J call TRBJ2-2; 8 nucleotides align to TRBD2. CDR3 size: 14 residues. CDR1 is LNHDA and CDR2 is SQIVND in the germline V gene (reference sequence). After removal of 7 bases from V and 0 bases from J, the junction contained 1 base not matched to a gene.

The chain's CDR3 is CASSLGTKQTQYF. For the CDR3, the DNA is TGTGCCAGCAGCTTAGGGACCAAGCAGACCCAGTACTTC. The chain uses TRBV7-6 and TRBJ2-5; no clear D. Germline CDR1 reads SGHVS; CDR2 reads FNYEAQ. The CDR3 runs 13 residues. Trimming took off 1 base at V and 6 bases at J, with 9 bases between the two ends.

This rearrangement joins TRBV19 to TRBJ2-1, with D tentatively TRBD2 (6 bases). In germline, CDR1 is LNHDA, CDR2 SQIVND (reference sequence). This CDR3 contains 14 residues. V dropped 4 bases and J dropped 6 bases, with 13 bases sitting between them. The CDR3 bases are TGTGCCAGTAGTAGCGGCCTCGGGGGCAATGAGCAGTTCTTC. Its protein is CASSSGLGGNEQFF.

V gene TRBV6-1 combines with J gene TRBJ2-3, with D possibly being TRBD2 (6 bases). V was pared by 3 bases and J by 3 bases, with 16 bases between. CDR1 and CDR2 from the germline V gene are MNHNS and SASEGT. The CDR3 length is 16 residues. As DNA, the CDR3 is TGTGCCAGCAGTGATCCGGGGTCGGCGGGGACAGATACGCAGTATTTT. Translation gives CASSDPGSAGTDTQYF.

V gene TRBV10-1 combines with J gene TRBJ2-1; possibly TRBD2 for D (6 bases). V lost 0 bases to trimming and J lost 10 bases, with 13 bases between them. Per germline, CDR1 WNHNN and CDR2 SYGVQD (reference sequence). The CDR3 has 14 amino acids. The CDR3 loop is CASSESAPGGEQFF. The DNA of the CDR3 is TGCGCCAGCAGTGAGTCAGCCCCTGGGGGGGAGCAGTTCTTC.

This chain uses TRBV19 with TRBJ1-5; D possibly corresponds to TRBD1 (5 bases). Germline loops: CDR1 LNHDA, CDR2 SQIVND (reference sequence). This CDR3 spans 14 amino acids. With 10 bases removed from V and 6 bases from J, the gap between germline ends came to 19 bases. CDR3 nucleotides: TGTGCCACCCAAGCGACACAGGTGACTCAGCCCCAGCATTTT. Its protein product is CATQATQVTQPQHF.

The V and J genes are TRBV19 and TRBJ2-2, with D perhaps TRBD1 (5 bases). Germline-derived CDR1 and CDR2 are LNHDA and SQIVND (reference sequence). Between the trimmed V and J ends, which lost 7 bases and 5 bases, there was a span of 14 bases. This CDR3 comprises 14 residues. The CDR3 DNA is TGTGCCAGTACAGGGCAGTTCCCTACCGGGGAGCTGTTTTTT. This codes for CASTGQFPTGELFF.

J is TRBJ2-1 and V is TRBV10-1; 8 nucleotides align to TRBD2. Unmatched junction bases numbered 7, after V lost 3 bases and J lost 6 bases. Germline loops: CDR1 WNHNN, CDR2 SYGVQD (reference sequence). The CDR3 loop spans 15 amino acids. CDR3 bases: TGCGCCAGCAGTGAAGGAGCGGGAGATTCCAATGAGCAGTTCTTC. Its protein product is CASSEGAGDSNEQFF.

This chain uses TRBV4-2 with TRBJ1-4; no definite D call. The V gene lost 0 bases and the J gene lost 3 bases, with 8 bases spanning the gap. CDR1 LGHNA and CDR2 YNFKEQ come from the germline V gene. The CDR3 is 15 amino acids. The DNA for the CDR3 is TGTGCCAGCAGCCAAGAAGGCGGCTCTAATGAAAAACTGTTTTTT. Its protein product is CASSQEGGSNEKLFF.

This clone came up a few times. V gene TRBV28 combines with J gene TRBJ2-7; D remains ambiguous. The CDR3 length is 14 residues. Germline V gene data show CDR1 as MDHEN and CDR2 as SYDVKM. Trimming removed 6 bases at V and 0 bases at J, with 12 bases between. CDR3 nucleotide sequence: TGTGCCAGCAGACCCACGAGTAGCTCCTACGAGCAGTACTTC. Amino acids: CASRPTSSSYEQYF.

This chain uses TRBV2 with TRBJ2-5, with no clear D. V gave up 3 bases and J gave up 7 bases, with 12 bases separating them. Germline CDR1 is SNHLY and CDR2 is FYNNEI. There are 13 residues in the CDR3. The chain's CDR3 is CASSDWGMGTQYF. In DNA, the CDR3 is TGTGCCAGCAGTGACTGGGGAATGGGGACCCAGTACTTC.

This chain uses TRBV19 with TRBJ2-2, with a possible D match to TRBD2 (6 bases). Germline values: CDR1 LNHDA, CDR2 SQIVND (reference sequence). This CDR3 contains 16 residues. The V and J ends lost 2 bases and 2 bases respectively, with 12 bases between them. The CDR3 sequence: CASSITGSPNTGELFF. DNA of the CDR3: TGTGCCAGTAGTATAACCGGGAGCCCCAACACCGGGGAGCTGTTTTTT.

V is TRBV18 and J is TRBJ2-7, with TRBD2 matching over 7 bases. The germline CDR1 and CDR2 sequences are KGHSH and LQKENI. The CDR3 length is 14 residues. V trimming: 4 bases; J trimming: 7 bases; junction bases outside the gene matches: 10. CDR3 protein: CASSRNRGLEEQYF. CDR3 DNA sequence: TGTGCCAGCTCACGAAACAGAGGACTAGAGGAGCAGTACTTC.